A single sample gave rise to the 24 T cell receptor beta chains below, sequenced in a study of shared clonotypes between healthy human individuals. TCRdb's copy holds only in-frame clones and misses some; the assay was immunoSEQ multiplex PCR. The table lists about 1.5 million clones, 98% of them singletons, with less than 0.55% in the top ten. The sequenced sample was naive CD4+ T cells sorted from blood. Subset specified: CD45RA+ positively selected. These receptors came from a man aged 30 to 39 in good health.

The J gene is TRBJ1-1, the V gene TRBV11-2, with a possible D match to TRBD1 (6 bases). Trimming took 2 bases from V and 0 from J, leaving 7 bases between them. The germline gives CDR1 SGHAT, CDR2 FQNNGV. The CDR3 length is 14 residues. CDR3 protein: CASSLRTVNTEAFF. As DNA, the CDR3 is TGTGCCAGCAGCTTAAGGACAGTGAACACTGAAGCTTTCTTT.

This clone has just one count. The gene calls are TRBV18 and TRBJ2-5; tentative D call: TRBD2 (5 bases). The V gene lost 3 bases and the J gene lost 5 bases, with 13 bases spanning the gap. The CDR3 totals 14 residues. Germline values: CDR1 KGHSH, CDR2 LQKENI. The chain's CDR3 is CASSPSTGSETQYF. The CDR3 DNA reads TGTGCCAGCTCACCCTCGACGGGATCGGAGACCCAGTACTTC.

This chain joins TRBV7-8 and TRBJ2-7; 7 nucleotides match TRBD2. V was clipped by 3 bases and J by 12 bases; unmatched bases: 11. Germline CDR1 and CDR2: SGHVS and FQNEAQ. The CDR3 contains 13 residues. CDR3 sequence reads: CASSLLGATSPYF. The CDR3 DNA reads as TGTGCCAGCAGCTTGCTCGGAGCGACTAGCCCGTACTTC.

The chain joins TRBV7-2 to TRBJ1-5, with D uncertain. The CDR3 has 13 amino acids. The germline V gene has CDR1 SGHTA and CDR2 FQGNSA. V was cut by 2 bases and J by 5 bases, with 7 bases left in between. As DNA, the CDR3 is TGTGCCAGCAGCTTATCGGCTTATCAGCCCCAGCATTTT. Protein sequence: CASSLSAYQPQHF.

The chain links TRBV20-1 to TRBJ2-5, with D perhaps TRBD2 (5 bases). V lost 6 bases to trimming and J lost 4 bases, with 9 bases between them. Germline V gives CDR1 DFQATT, CDR2 SNEGSKA (reference sequence). The CDR3 has 11 residues. This CDR3 is CSAPEGETQYF. The DNA of the CDR3 is TGCAGTGCCCCCGAGGGAGAGACCCAGTACTTC.

This clone was detected only once. V gene TRBV7-2 combines with J gene TRBJ2-1, with D hard to call. This CDR3 comprises 16 residues. Germline-derived CDR1 and CDR2 are SGHTA and FQGNSA. Trimming shortened V by 3 bases and J by 4 bases, and 16 bases separated the two germline ends. The CDR3 sequence: CASSFGQHLNYNEQFF. CDR3 DNA sequence: TGTGCCAGCAGCTTTGGTCAGCACCTAAATTACAATGAGCAGTTCTTC.

The chain combines TRBV7-8 with TRBJ2-7; D gene uncertain. The CDR3 has 13 amino acids. Germline V lookup: CDR1 SGHVS, CDR2 FQNEAQ. V was shortened by 0 bases and J by 5 bases, with 8 bases between the two germline ends. The CDR3 DNA follows: TGTGCCAGCAGCTTAGCGGGGTCGAACGAGCAGTACTTC. Its protein is CASSLAGSNEQYF.

This chain links TRBV6-1 with TRBJ2-1; TRBD2 agrees at 12 bases. After removal of 0 bases from V and 15 bases from J, the junction contained 12 bases not matched to a gene. The CDR3 sequence is 16 residues long. Germline CDR1 reads MNHNS; CDR2 reads SASEGT. CDR3 region: CASSEAERRGLAGRFF. The CDR3 DNA follows: TGTGCCAGCAGTGAAGCGGAGAGGAGAGGACTAGCGGGACGGTTCTTC.

The CDR3 DNA sequence: TGTGCCAGCAGCTTATTCAATGAGCAGTTCTTC. Its protein is CASSLFNEQFF. The V call is TRBV7-9, the J call TRBJ2-1; unclear D gene. CDR1 is SEHNR, CDR2 FQNEAQ, per germline (reference sequence). The CDR3 runs to 11 residues. V was trimmed by 2 bases and J by 6 bases, leaving 2 bases between them.

The V call is TRBV18, the J call TRBJ1-2, with 9 bases fitting TRBD1. CDR1 and CDR2 from the germline V gene are KGHSH and LQKENI. This CDR3 is 20 amino acids long. J lost 0 bases, V lost 3 bases, and 17 bases had no gene match. The CDR3 loop reads CASSPRMVGQGSTTNYGYTF. The CDR3, as DNA: TGTGCCAGCTCACCCCGTATGGTGGGACAGGGAAGCACAACTAACTATGGCTACACCTTC. The full variable domain, with the rest looked up from reference TRBV18 and TRBJ1-2, is NAGVMQNPRHLVRRRGQEARLRCSPMKGHSHVYWYRQLPEEGLKFMVYLQKENIIDESGMPKERFSAEFPKEGPSILRIQQVVRGDSAAYFCASSPRMVGQGSTTNYGYTFGSGTRLTVV.

This chain connects TRBV9 to TRBJ2-7; 8 nucleotides agree with TRBD2. CDR3 length: 14 residues. Germline assignment: CDR1 SGDLS and CDR2 YYNGEE. V trimming: 3 bases; J trimming: 3 bases; junction bases outside the gene matches: 5. The CDR3 spells CASSEVAGNYEQYF. CDR3 nucleotides: TGTGCCAGCAGCGAGGTAGCGGGGAACTACGAGCAGTACTTC. Full variable domain (rest looked up from reference TRBV9 and TRBJ2-7): DSGVTQTPKHLITATGQRVTLRCSPRSGDLSVYWYQQSLDQGLQFLIQYYNGEERAKGNILERFSAQQFPDLHSELNLSSLELGDSALYFCASSEVAGNYEQYFGPGTRLTVT.

This chain uses TRBV7-9 with TRBJ2-1, with a tentative D call TRBD1 (6 bases). The CDR3 contains 15 residues. The V and J ends lost 8 bases and 2 bases respectively, with 16 bases between them. Per the germline V gene, CDR1 is SEHNR and CDR2 is FQNEAQ (reference sequence). The CDR3 spells CASPGPGATYNEQFF. CDR3 in DNA: TGTGCCAGCCCGGGACCAGGGGCAACCTACAATGAGCAGTTCTTC. Combining the CDR3 with reference TRBV7-9 and TRBJ2-1 gives the whole variable domain DTGVSQNPRHKITKRGQNVTFRCDPISEHNRLYWYRQTLGQGPEFLTYFQNEAQLEKSRLLSDRFSAERPKGSFSTLEIQRTEQGDSAMYLCASPGPGATYNEQFFGPGTRLTVL.

The chain links TRBV6-5 to TRBJ2-7; 7 bases line up with TRBD1. V shed 8 bases, J shed 6 bases, and the junction held 10 bases outside the gene matches. CDR1 MNHEY and CDR2 SVGAGI come from the germline V gene. This CDR3 is built from 13 residues. The CDR3 nucleotides read TGTGCCAGCCGGTTGAGGGGGCTGGGCGAGCAGTACTTC. Residues: CASRLRGLGEQYF.

The rearrangement uses TRBV27 and TRBJ2-7, with 7 bases lining up with TRBD1. Unmatched junction bases numbered 7, after V lost 6 bases and J lost 2 bases. Germline V gene data show CDR1 as MNHEY and CDR2 as SMNVEV (reference sequence). This CDR3 contains 14 residues. In DNA, the CDR3 is TGTGCCAGCAGAAAGACAGGGTTTCCCTACGAGCAGTACTTC. As protein: CASRKTGFPYEQYF.

V usage is TRBV5-1 and J usage is TRBJ2-7; 8 bases are a match to TRBD1. With V trimmed by 1 base and J by 8 bases, 14 bases remained unmatched. CDR1 and CDR2 from the germline V gene are SGHRS and YFSETQ. The CDR3 is 16 amino acids. The DNA for the CDR3 is TGCGCCAGCAGCTTGTTCTCGGCAGGGGGCGCGGAAAAGCAGTACTTC. Its protein is CASSLFSAGGAEKQYF.

The chain links TRBV28 to TRBJ2-1; D uncertain. The CDR3 is 11 residues long. Germline-derived CDR1 and CDR2 are MDHEN and SYDVKM. The V end lost 6 bases, the J end lost 9 bases, and 9 bases lay between the germline ends. The CDR3: CASSIGGEQFF. The CDR3 DNA reads TGTGCCAGCAGCATTGGCGGTGAGCAGTTCTTC. Based on the CDR3 plus reference TRBV28 and TRBJ2-1, the full variable domain is DVKVTQSSRYLVKRTGEKVFLECVQDMDHENMFWYRQDPGLGLRLIYFSYDVKMKEKGDIPEGYSVSREKKERFSLILESASTNQTSMYLCASSIGGEQFFGPGTRLTVL.

V gene TRBV18 combines with J gene TRBJ1-4; tentatively, D is TRBD1 (6 bases). The CDR3 loop spans 15 amino acids. Trimming took 6 bases from V and 2 from J, leaving 13 bases between them. Germline V gene data show CDR1 as KGHSH and CDR2 as LQKENI. The CDR3 is CASSPTGFTNEKLFF. DNA of the CDR3: TGTGCCAGCTCCCCCACAGGGTTTACTAATGAAAAACTGTTTTTT.

The J gene is TRBJ2-7, the V gene TRBV5-4; 7 bases align to TRBD2. The ends lost 4 bases at V and 5 bases at J; junction bases unmatched: 12. Germline loops: CDR1 SGHNT, CDR2 YYREEE (reference sequence). CDR3 length equals 15 residues. The CDR3 spells CASSLGLPLLDEQYF. As DNA, the CDR3 is TGTGCCAGCAGCCTGGGACTACCTCTCCTGGACGAGCAGTACTTC.

The gene calls are TRBV5-1 and TRBJ2-5; D is possibly TRBD1 (5 bases). V was shortened by 5 bases and J by 5 bases, with 13 bases between the two germline ends. CDR1 and CDR2 (germline): SGHRS, YFSETQ. This CDR3 region has 13 residues. The CDR3 DNA follows: TGCGCCAGCAGACCAAATCCAGGGGAGACCCAGTACTTC. Protein: CASRPNPGETQYF.

The chain is built from TRBV9 and TRBJ2-3; 7 positions agree with TRBD2. With V trimmed by 0 bases and J by 0 bases, 1 base remained unmatched. Germline assignment: CDR1 SGDLS and CDR2 YYNGEE. CDR3 length equals 15 residues. The CDR3 region is CASSVDSGSTDTQYF. For the CDR3, the DNA is TGTGCCAGCAGCGTAGATAGCGGGAGCACAGATACGCAGTATTTT.

This clone has more than one count but fewer than ten. This chain links TRBV28 with TRBJ1-1; no definite D call. The CDR3 sequence is 13 residues long. V dropped 5 bases and J dropped 0 bases, with 7 bases sitting between them. Looked up from germline, CDR1 is MDHEN and CDR2 is SYDVKM. The CDR3 coding sequence is TGTGCCAGCAGTATGACGGTGAACACTGAAGCTTTCTTT. Amino acid sequence: CASSMTVNTEAFF.

V and J are TRBV28 and TRBJ1-2; no reliable D call. The CDR3 totals 16 residues. V was pared by 4 bases and J by 4 bases, with 19 bases between. Germline V CDR1 and CDR2: MDHEN, SYDVKM. This CDR3 reads CASSSPPASTRYGYTF. The CDR3 DNA sequence: TGTGCCAGCAGTTCCCCCCCGGCCAGCACACGCTATGGCTACACCTTC.

This clone was counted a single time. The same CDR3 is also encoded by other DNA sequences in this sample. The chain has TRBV29-1 and TRBJ2-3; 8 bases agree with TRBD2. The germline V gene encodes CDR1 SQVTM and CDR2 ANQGSEA. V gave up 1 base and J gave up 0 bases; unmatched junction bases: 3. The CDR3 totals 15 residues. CDR3 nucleotide sequence: TGCAGCGTTGAAGGCACTAGCGGTAGCACAGATACGCAGTATTTT. Protein: CSVEGTSGSTDTQYF.

In regard to this clone: Within the sample, other DNA sequences also encode this same CDR3. J is TRBJ2-3 and V is TRBV2; 9 bases are shared with TRBD2. Per the germline V gene, CDR1 is SNHLY and CDR2 is FYNNEI. Trimming at V came to 1 base and at J to 1 base, leaving 0 bases not matched to a gene. CDR3 length: 15 residues. The CDR3 nucleotides read TGTGCCAGCAGTGAAGGACTAGCGGGCACAGATACGCAGTATTTT. Translated, it gives CASSEGLAGTDTQYF.